The 3 T cell receptor beta chains reported below all come from one sample, sequenced in a study of cytomegalovirus exposure and HLA in healthy donors. The data were produced by immunoSEQ multiplex PCR, yet TCRdb's version contains in-frame clones alone and is incomplete. The profile shows about 130,000 clones, roughly 93% of them singletons. The sequencing sample was made of PBMCs. The receptors derive from a man younger than 35 in good health and CMV-seropositive.

This clone was counted a few times. The V and J genes are TRBV4-1 and TRBJ1-2; 7 bases align to TRBD1. This CDR3 region has 14 residues. Trimming took 2 bases from V and 4 from J; bases not matched to a gene: 4. Germline loops: CDR1 MGHRA, CDR2 YSYEKL. The CDR3 nucleotides read TGCGCCAGCAGCCAATACGGGACAGTCTATGGCTACACCTTC. It translates to CASSQYGTVYGYTF.

The chain combines TRBV4-1 with TRBJ2-2; 10 bases agree with TRBD2. Unmatched junction bases numbered 6, after V lost 1 base and J lost 4 bases. Germline values: CDR1 MGHRA, CDR2 YSYEKL. This CDR3 has 17 amino acids. CDR3 nucleotide sequence: TGCGCCAGCAGCCAAGTGCTAGCGGGAGTGGTCACCGGGGAGCTGTTTTTT. It yields the protein CASSQVLAGVVTGELFF.

This chain joins TRBV9 and TRBJ2-1; 11 nucleotides agree with TRBD2. The V gene's germline CDR1 is SGDLS and CDR2 YYNGEE. The CDR3 is 15 amino acids. The V and J ends lost 0 bases and 7 bases, in that order; junction bases with no gene match: 3. Here the CDR3 reads CASSVVGLAVNEQFF. The CDR3 coding sequence is TGTGCCAGCAGCGTAGTGGGACTAGCGGTGAATGAGCAGTTCTTC.